Each of the 28 T cell receptor beta chains below was sequenced from the same sample in a study of T cell responses to AZD1222 COVID-19 vaccine. The assay was immunoSEQ multiplex PCR, and TCRdb's table has in-frame clones only and misses some. The sample records tens of thousands of clones, approximately 90% being singletons. This specimen consisted of peripheral blood, obtained on day 0 of AZD1222 vaccination. The receptors originated from an adult in good health.

The rearrangement links TRBV18 to TRBJ2-3; 8 nucleotides align to TRBD2. Germline V gives CDR1 KGHSH, CDR2 LQKENI. The trim removed 3 bases at V and 8 bases at J, leaving 7 bases unmatched. This CDR3 comprises 14 residues. In DNA form, the CDR3 reads TGTGCCAGCTCACCGGGACTAGGGCCCGGTACGCAGTATTTT. It is translated as CASSPGLGPGTQYF.

The chain employs TRBV7-9 and TRBJ1-6; TRBD1 is a possible D gene (5 bases). This CDR3 is 13 amino acids long. Germline loops: CDR1 SEHNR, CDR2 FQNEAQ (reference sequence). V shed 3 bases and J shed 7 bases, with 7 bases lying between them. This chain's CDR3 is CASSFTGNSPLHF. The CDR3 nucleotides read TGTGCCAGCAGCTTCACAGGAAATTCACCCCTCCACTTT.

This clone was recorded only once. CDR3 DNA sequence: TGTGCCAGCAGTGCCCAGGAGCCGTTCACTGAAGCTTTCTTT. It codes for CASSAQEPFTEAFF. This chain links TRBV6-6 with TRBJ1-1; no firm D call. V was cut by 5 bases and J by 4 bases, with 14 bases left in between. Germline CDR1 is MNHNY and CDR2 is SVGAGI (reference sequence). The CDR3 is made up of 14 amino acids.

J is TRBJ2-7 and V is TRBV3-1 (or the pseudogene TRBV3-2); D uncertain. The CDR3 has 12 residues. The V end was cut by 0 bases, the J end by 6 bases, with 6 bases between. Germline V gives CDR1 LGHDT, CDR2 YNNKEL (reference sequence). The CDR3 DNA reads TGTGCCAGCAGCCAAGATCGGCGCGAGCAGTACTTC. Its protein is CASSQDRREQYF.

CDR3 amino acids: CASRTDSPYNEQFF. The CDR3 coding sequence is TGTGCCAGCAGGACGGACAGTCCATACAATGAGCAGTTCTTC. This chain connects TRBV6-5 to TRBJ2-1; D perhaps matches TRBD1 (6 bases). The length of the CDR3 is 14 residues. The germline V gene encodes CDR1 MNHEY and CDR2 SVGAGI. V was pared by 6 bases and J by 4 bases, with 13 bases between.

The rearrangement joins TRBV12-3 or TRBV12-4 to TRBJ1-1; D not certain. The V end was cut by 5 bases, the J end by 4 bases, with 5 bases between. This CDR3 comprises 11 residues. Here the CDR3 DNA reads TGTGCCAGCAGTCCGGGCACTGAAGCTTTCTTT. Protein product: CASSPGTEAFF.

The chain has TRBV6-5 and TRBJ2-3; no firm D call. CDR3 length equals 15 residues. Germline V lookup: CDR1 MNHEY, CDR2 SVGAGI. Deletions cut 5 bases from V and 5 bases from J, with 17 bases between. The CDR3 loop is CASSPLASSGDTQYF. The CDR3 DNA reads TGTGCCAGCAGTCCCCTTGCGTCGTCGGGAGATACGCAGTATTTT.

The chain combines TRBV5-6 with TRBJ2-3, with 10 bases matching TRBD1. Germline V gives CDR1 SGHDT, CDR2 YYEEEE. This CDR3 is 15 amino acids long. V shed 0 bases, J shed 6 bases, and the junction held 4 bases outside the gene matches. For the CDR3, the DNA is TGTGCCAGCAGCTTGGGGGACAGGGGTGCGGATACGCAGTATTTT. It translates to CASSLGDRGADTQYF.

The chain employs TRBV7-6 and TRBJ2-1, with D possibly TRBD1 on 5 matching bases. The CDR3 contains 15 residues. The V gene's germline CDR1 is SGHVS and CDR2 FNYEAQ. V dropped 3 bases and J dropped 0 bases, with 9 bases sitting between them. The CDR3 region is CASSFLDTSYNEQFF. CDR3 nucleotide sequence: TGTGCCAGCAGCTTTTTGGACACCTCCTACAATGAGCAGTTCTTC. The variable domain in full, completed from reference TRBV7-6 and TRBJ2-1, reads GAGVSQSPRYKVTKRGQDVALRCDPISGHVSLYWYRQALGQGPEFLTYFNYEAQQDKSGLPNDRFSAERPEGSISTLTIQRTEQRDSAMYRCASSFLDTSYNEQFFGPGTRLTVL.

This clone was seen just once. The CDR3: CASSVKGGAYEQYF. In DNA form, the CDR3 reads TGTGCCAGCAGCGTCAAAGGGGGCGCGTACGAGCAGTACTTC. This chain links TRBV9 with TRBJ2-7; TRBD1 matches at 7 bases. Trimming removed 2 bases from V and 4 bases from J; junction bases left unmatched: 6. CDR3 length: 14 amino acids. Germline CDR1 is SGDLS and CDR2 is YYNGEE.

The V gene is TRBV10-3, the J gene TRBJ1-1; D is perhaps TRBD1 (5 bases). CDR1 ENHRY and CDR2 SYGVKD come from the germline V gene. V gave up 4 bases and J gave up 8 bases, with 17 bases separating them. The CDR3 runs to 14 residues. The DNA for the CDR3 is TGTGCCATCAGTGGGTGGGACCGGGGGGTGGAAGCTTTCTTT. It encodes CAISGWDRGVEAFF.

The V and J genes are TRBV6-5 and TRBJ2-7; 9 bases agree with TRBD1. Trimming cost V 6 bases and J 2 bases; bases outside gene matches: 5. The CDR3 length is 14 residues. CDR1 and CDR2 (germline): MNHEY, SVGAGI. This CDR3 reads CASRRDRDAYEQYF. For the CDR3, the DNA is TGTGCCAGCAGGCGGGACAGGGATGCCTACGAGCAGTACTTC.

This clone is a singleton in its sample. The rearrangement uses TRBV18 and TRBJ1-2, with 9 nucleotides matching TRBD1. Germline assignment: CDR1 KGHSH and CDR2 LQKENI. This CDR3 spans 14 amino acids. V was pared by 8 bases and J by 8 bases, with 12 bases of the junction left unmatched. The CDR3 sequence: CASTASQGAEGYTF. The CDR3 DNA reads as TGTGCCAGCACGGCTTCACAGGGGGCTGAAGGCTACACCTTC.

The genes are TRBV7-3 and TRBJ2-7; D gene unclear. CDR1 is SGHTA, CDR2 FQGTGA, per germline. This CDR3 contains 14 residues. The V and J ends lost 5 bases and 6 bases respectively, with 17 bases between them. CDR3 residues: CASSPGLTAAEQYF. CDR3 DNA: TGTGCCAGCAGCCCCGGGCTCACTGCCGCCGAGCAGTACTTC.

The CDR3 loop reads CASSTPSEGDTEAFF. CDR3 coding DNA: TGTGCCAGTAGTACCCCCTCTGAGGGGGACACTGAAGCTTTCTTT. The chain links TRBV19 to TRBJ1-1; D may be TRBD1 (6 bases). The CDR3 sequence is 15 residues long. Germline assignment: CDR1 LNHDA and CDR2 SQIVND (reference sequence). V lost 4 bases to trimming and J lost 3 bases, with 15 bases between them.

This clone is a singleton in its sample. Here the CDR3 reads CASTGQGGISFF. CDR3 in DNA: TGTGCCAGCACCGGACAGGGCGGCATCTCTTTCTTT. V is TRBV2 and J is TRBJ1-1, with TRBD1 matching 8 bases. The V gene end was trimmed by 7 bases and the J gene end by 12 bases; junction bases not matched to a gene: 10. This CDR3 region has 12 residues. Looked up from germline, CDR1 is SNHLY and CDR2 is FYNNEI.

V is TRBV3-1 (or the pseudogene TRBV3-2) and J is TRBJ2-7; possibly TRBD1 for D (6 bases). Germline values: CDR1 LGHDT, CDR2 YNNKEL (reference sequence). Trimming removed 7 bases at V and 0 bases at J, with 19 bases between. This CDR3 is 16 amino acids long. The CDR3 DNA reads as TGTGCCAGCACCAAATTACAGGGTGTGAGCTCCTACGAGCAGTACTTC. It codes for CASTKLQGVSSYEQYF.

The genes are TRBV5-1 and TRBJ1-4; possible D gene TRBD1, 5 bases. Germline V CDR1 and CDR2: SGHRS, YFSETQ. The CDR3 consists of 14 residues. Trimming took 3 bases from V and 3 from J, leaving 9 bases between them. The CDR3: CASSSGTANEKLFF. Here the CDR3 DNA reads TGCGCCAGCAGCTCAGGGACGGCTAATGAAAAACTGTTTTTT.

The rearrangement joins TRBV18 to TRBJ1-5; TRBD1 might be the D (5 bases). CDR1 and CDR2 from the germline V gene are KGHSH and LQKENI. The V gene lost 3 bases and the J gene lost 0 bases, with 9 bases spanning the gap. The CDR3 spans 15 residues. As DNA, the CDR3 is TGTGCCAGCTCACCGTCCAGGGATAGCAATCAGCCCCAGCATTTT. Encoded protein: CASSPSRDSNQPQHF.

This clone has just one count. The V and J genes are TRBV11-2 and TRBJ2-7, with D possibly TRBD1 on 6 matching bases. The CDR3 runs to 14 residues. Germline loops: CDR1 SGHAT, CDR2 FQNNGV. The ends were cut back, 0 bases at V and 6 bases at J, with 12 bases in the middle. DNA for the CDR3: TGTGCCAGCAGCTTAGATAATCCCAGGGGCGAGCAGTACTTC. Translating gives CASSLDNPRGEQYF.

The rearrangement links TRBV25-1 to TRBJ2-7; possibly TRBD1 for D (6 bases). Germline V gene lookup returns CDR1 MGHDK and CDR2 SYGVNS. The CDR3 contains 18 residues. V lost 8 bases and J 0 bases, leaving 26 bases between the germline ends. The chain's CDR3 is CASGRPIGRQVSSYEQYF. In nucleotides, the CDR3 is TGTGCCAGCGGCCGACCGATCGGGCGACAGGTGTCCTCCTACGAGCAGTACTTC.

The chain employs TRBV9 and TRBJ2-1, with 9 bases lining up with TRBD1. CDR3 size: 11 residues. V was clipped by 3 bases and J by 15 bases; unmatched bases: 4. Looked up from germline, CDR1 is SGDLS and CDR2 is YYNGEE. The CDR3 sequence: CASSDGTGRFF. For the CDR3, the DNA is TGTGCCAGCAGCGATGGGACAGGGCGGTTCTTC. Variable domain in full (rest from reference TRBV9 and TRBJ2-1): DSGVTQTPKHLITATGQRVTLRCSPRSGDLSVYWYQQSLDQGLQFLIQYYNGEERAKGNILERFSAQQFPDLHSELNLSSLELGDSALYFCASSDGTGRFFGPGTRLTVL.

The V gene is TRBV11-2, the J gene TRBJ2-5, with 8 nucleotides matching TRBD2. CDR1 and CDR2 from the germline V gene are SGHAT and FQNNGV. The ends lost 2 bases at V and 1 base at J; junction bases unmatched: 6. The CDR3 has 16 amino acids. In DNA, the CDR3 is TGTGCCAGCAGCTTAAGGGTTAGCGGGGCCCAAGAGACCCAGTACTTC. Protein product: CASSLRVSGAQETQYF.

The chain recombines TRBV19 with TRBJ1-2; TRBD1 is a possible D gene (6 bases). Trimming removed 1 base at V and 8 bases at J, with 11 bases between. The CDR3 sequence is 13 residues long. The germline V gene encodes CDR1 LNHDA and CDR2 SQIVND (reference sequence). The CDR3 DNA reads TGTGCCAGTAGTATAGGTACAGGGCAGGGCTACACCTTC. It codes for CASSIGTGQGYTF.

V is TRBV7-3 and J is TRBJ2-7; D unresolved. The CDR3 length is 13 residues. Germline V gives CDR1 SGHTA, CDR2 FQGTGA. V shed 4 bases and J shed 6 bases, with 13 bases lying between them. The DNA of the CDR3 is TGTGCCAGCAGCTCACAAGCGTGGGGCGAGCAGTACTTC. It encodes CASSSQAWGEQYF.

The chain combines TRBV5-1 with TRBJ2-7, with 7 bases fitting TRBD1. The CDR3 runs 14 residues. CDR1 and CDR2 from the germline V gene are SGHRS and YFSETQ. The J segment lost 6 bases and the V segment lost 0 bases, leaving 6 bases of the junction unmatched. In DNA, the CDR3 is TGCGCCAGCAGCTTGGCTGACAGGGTTTCCGAGCAGTACTTC. It yields the protein CASSLADRVSEQYF.

This chain connects TRBV19 to TRBJ1-5; TRBD1 agrees at 10 bases. V was pared by 1 base and J by 5 bases, with 5 bases of the junction left unmatched. The CDR3 runs 16 residues. Germline V gives CDR1 LNHDA, CDR2 SQIVND (reference sequence). The DNA of the CDR3 is TGTGCCAGTAGTATAGGGCCGACAGGGGGCTATCAGCCCCAGCATTTT. It specifies CASSIGPTGGYQPQHF.

The chain has TRBV19 and TRBJ2-1; 9 nucleotides align to TRBD1. CDR3 size: 14 residues. The V gene's germline CDR1 is LNHDA and CDR2 SQIVND (reference sequence). V shed 5 bases, J shed 6 bases, and the junction held 5 bases outside the gene matches. In DNA, the CDR3 is TGTGCCAGTAGTCCCGGGACAGGGATCAATGAGCAGTTCTTC. Its translation is CASSPGTGINEQFF.